Listed here are 13 T cell receptor beta chains from one sample, sequenced in a study of cytomegalovirus exposure and HLA in healthy donors (dated by TCRdb to 2016 to 2017). Preparation of the library involved the immunoSEQ multiplex PCR assay. For the multiplex PCR, a mixture combining 60 forward primers for TCR Vbeta segments and 13 reverse primers for TCR Jbeta segments was used. Not all clones reach the TCRdb copy of this immuneACCESS table, which keeps in-frame sequences only. Checked studies attribute under half of the gap to unresolved V genes and leave the rest unexplained. Across this sample there are 86,000 or so clones, with 70% to 80% seen only once. The top ten clonotypes cover approximately 15% of the sample. Sequenced input: PBMCs. The receptors shown here come from a middle-aged woman in good health and CMV-seropositive.

This clone was picked up one time. CDR3 amino acids: CASKNSGTQQFF. The CDR3 DNA reads TGTGCCAGCAAGAACTCGGGAACCCAGCAGTTCTTC. The rearrangement links TRBV25-1 to TRBJ2-1; weak D call: TRBD2 (5 bases). CDR1 MGHDK and CDR2 SYGVNS come from the germline V gene. The CDR3 extends over 12 amino acids. The V and J ends lost 7 bases and 11 bases respectively, with 15 bases between them.

The chain uses TRBV7-8 and TRBJ1-2; 8 positions match TRBD1. V was pared by 4 bases and J by 8 bases, with 6 bases of the junction left unmatched. Germline CDR1 and CDR2: SGHVS and FQNEAQ. The CDR3 is made up of 13 amino acids. The CDR3 bases are TGTGCCAGCAGCTGGGACGGGACAGGCGGCTACACCTTC. The encoded protein is CASSWDGTGGYTF.

The chain uses TRBV10-2 and TRBJ2-7; D not certain. V lost 3 bases and J 0 bases, leaving 6 bases between the germline ends. The CDR3 is made up of 13 amino acids. In germline, CDR1 is WSHSY, CDR2 SAAADI. The CDR3, as DNA: TGCGCCAGCAGTGAAACTGCCTCCTACGAGCAGTACTTC. Amino acids: CASSETASYEQYF.

Concerning this clone itself: The sample contains more than one DNA sequence encoding this CDR3. The chain couples TRBV19 to TRBJ1-1; 7 bases are shared with TRBD1. This CDR3 comprises 16 residues. Germline V gene sequence: CDR1 LNHDA, CDR2 SQIVND (reference sequence). Trimming removed 3 bases from V and 0 bases from J; junction bases left unmatched: 7. The CDR3 region is CASSMRQQGMNTEAFF. CDR3 bases: TGTGCCAGTAGTATGCGACAACAGGGGATGAACACTGAAGCTTTCTTT.

The chain has TRBV7-9 and TRBJ2-3; D not resolved. V was clipped by 3 bases and J by 0 bases, with 7 bases between them. The CDR3 is 14 amino acids. Germline CDR1 is SEHNR and CDR2 is FQNEAQ (reference sequence). DNA for the CDR3: TGTGCCAGCAGCTTCGCAGGTAGCACAGATACGCAGTATTTT. This gives the protein CASSFAGSTDTQYF.

CDR3 coding DNA: TGTGCCAGCAGCGTAGACGGGAGCTCTGGAAACACCATATATTTT. Protein: CASSVDGSSGNTIYF. The chain carries TRBV9 and TRBJ1-3, with no clear D. Looked up from germline, CDR1 is SGDLS and CDR2 is YYNGEE. Trimming cost V 0 bases and J 0 bases, with 7 bases left between them. The CDR3 consists of 15 residues.

This chain uses TRBV5-1 with TRBJ1-2; TRBD1 matches 7 bases. Germline V gene data show CDR1 as SGHRS and CDR2 as YFSETQ. The CDR3 is 14 amino acids. Trimming took 9 bases from V and 4 from J; bases not matched to a gene: 12. DNA for the CDR3: TGCGCCATTCTGACAGGGATGGGAGCCTATGGCTACACCTTC. This gives the protein CAILTGMGAYGYTF.

The J gene is TRBJ1-5, the V gene TRBV10-1, with 9 bases matching TRBD1. The V and J ends lost 5 bases and 3 bases, in that order; junction bases with no gene match: 5. In germline, CDR1 is WNHNN, CDR2 SYGVQD (reference sequence). The CDR3 has 15 amino acids. The CDR3 protein is CASSPRDRVNQPQHF. CDR3 coding DNA: TGCGCCAGCAGTCCCCGGGACAGGGTCAATCAGCCCCAGCATTTT.

The rearrangement links TRBV5-4 to TRBJ1-1; D possibly corresponds to TRBD1 (5 bases). The CDR3 covers 15 residues. The germline V gene encodes CDR1 SGHNT and CDR2 YYREEE (reference sequence). Trimming removed 3 bases from V and 4 bases from J, with 16 bases in between. CDR3 amino acids: CASSWGTAGGTEAFF. DNA for the CDR3: TGTGCCAGCAGCTGGGGGACCGCGGGGGGCACTGAAGCTTTCTTT.

The rearrangement joins TRBV28 to TRBJ2-5, with 10 positions matching TRBD1. V lost 7 bases and J lost 5; bases outside the gene matches: 16. The CDR3 consists of 17 residues. The germline V gene encodes CDR1 MDHEN and CDR2 SYDVKM. The CDR3, as DNA: TGTGCCAGCAATCACCCCGCCGGGACAGGGGCAGAGGAGACCCAGTACTTC. Its protein is CASNHPAGTGAEETQYF.

The gene calls are TRBV19 and TRBJ2-7; weak D call: TRBD2 (8 bases). Germline V gives CDR1 LNHDA, CDR2 SQIVND (reference sequence). V gave up 5 bases and J gave up 7 bases, with 21 bases separating them. The CDR3 extends over 15 amino acids. CDR3 protein: CASSPGGTAIGEQYF. DNA of the CDR3: TGTGCCAGTAGTCCGGGGGGGACAGCAATAGGGGAGCAGTACTTC.

The rearrangement joins TRBV11-3 to TRBJ2-7; maybe TRBD1 (5 bases). CDR1 is SGHNT and CDR2 is YENEEA in the germline V gene. The CDR3 spans 14 residues. Trimming cost V 1 base and J 0 bases, with 7 bases left between them. The CDR3 spells CASSLGQCSYEQYF. DNA of the CDR3: TGTGCCAGCAGCTTAGGACAGTGCTCCTACGAGCAGTACTTC. The whole variable domain, remainder taken from reference TRBV11-3 and TRBJ2-7, is EAGVVQSPRYKIIEKKQPVAFWCNPISGHNTLYWYLQNLGQGPELLIRYENEEAVDDSQLPKDRFSAERLKGVDSTLKIQPAELGDSAVYLCASSLGQCSYEQYFGPGTRLTVT.

The CDR3 is CASSDSGTGNTIYF. The CDR3 DNA reads as TGTGCCAGCAGTGACTCAGGGACTGGAAACACCATATATTTT. The V call is TRBV2, the J call TRBJ1-3; the D gene is possibly TRBD1 (5 bases). Germline assignment: CDR1 SNHLY and CDR2 FYNNEI. V was shortened by 3 bases and J by 2 bases, with 8 bases between the two germline ends. The CDR3 is 14 residues long.